This TCR beta chain was captured in a study of cytomegalovirus exposure and HLA in healthy donors. Background on the study: From HLA-typed donors, an early data release held 70 million to 100 million unique TCRs. Study-wide findings and caveats: Cytomegalovirus status was reportedly diagnosed by the classifier with high specificity and sensitivity. Most sequenced TCRs were rare (though some public TCRs occurred in many donors).

Germline CDR1 SGHTA, CDR2 FQGNSA. The CDR3 totals 14 residues. V lost 3 bases and J 4 bases, leaving 12 bases between the germline ends. Comment on this clone: Its target is not known.

PCR employed 60 Vbeta and 13 Jbeta primers. Under the authors' procedure: In a later analysis, of about 80 million unique beta chains, roughly 11 million appeared in at least two donors. Libraries were prepared by immunoSEQ multiplex PCR; TCRdb keeps only in-frame clonotypes and omits some of them. V and J calls and clone size are copied from that table; D and trimming were computed from the DNA. Of some 130,000 clones listed, 79% are singletons. The sample taken for sequencing was PBMCs. The V call is TRBV7-2, the J call TRBJ1-1, with D unclear. This TCR came from a man between 35 and 55 years old in good health and CMV-seropositive. The CDR3, as DNA: TGTGCCAGCAGCTTCGGGTTTTCTGGCACTGAAGCTTTCTTT. Translation gives CASSFGFSGTEAFF.